This T cell receptor (beta chain) derives from a study of memory CD4+ T cells and cytomegalovirus serostatus. Study as a whole: Healthy Belgian adult donors included about 10 CMV-positive and about two dozen CMV-negative people. General observations from the study: Of under 200 reported CMV TCRbeta sequences, 60 to 85 were found in memory CD4+ repertoires.

Single viable CD3+CD4+CD8-CD45RO+ cells were sorted as the memory CD4+ T cells. CMV serostatus came from serum IgG against pp150, pp28, p38, p52. Positive selection with CD4 microbeads enriched total CD4+ T cells. Profiled with immunoSEQ multiplex PCR; TCRdb holds only in-frame clones, not every one. The sample contains fewer than 35,000 clones, approximately 72% of which appear only once. Details on this clone: Its antigen is still unknown.

The sequenced material came from memory CD4+ T cells from blood. The source is an adult in good health and CMV-seronegative.

CDR3 DNA sequence: TGTGCCAGCAGCCAAAAACTTGGACAGGGGGTCGTTGAAAAACTGTTTTTT. This encodes CASSQKLGQGVVEKLFF. This chain connects TRBV5-6 to TRBJ1-4; TRBD1 matches at 10 bases. This CDR3 is built from 17 residues. From germline, CDR1 is SGHDT and CDR2 YYEEEE. J was trimmed by 7 bases and V by 4 bases; bases with no gene match: 13.